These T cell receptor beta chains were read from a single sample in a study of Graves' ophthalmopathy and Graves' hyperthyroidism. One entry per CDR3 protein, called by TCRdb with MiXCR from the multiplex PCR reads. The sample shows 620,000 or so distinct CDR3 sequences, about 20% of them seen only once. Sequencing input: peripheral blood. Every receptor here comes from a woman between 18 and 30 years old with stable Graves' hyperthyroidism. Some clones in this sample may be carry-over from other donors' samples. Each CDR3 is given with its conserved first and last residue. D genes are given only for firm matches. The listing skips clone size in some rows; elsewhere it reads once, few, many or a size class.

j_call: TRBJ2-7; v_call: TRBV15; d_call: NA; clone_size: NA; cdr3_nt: TGTGCCACCAGCAGGCCGCGGGCTTACGAGCAGTACTTC; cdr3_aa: CATSRPRAYEQYF
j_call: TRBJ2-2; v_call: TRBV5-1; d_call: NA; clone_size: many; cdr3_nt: TGCGCCAGCAAGGGGACGGAAACGAACACCGGGGAGCTGTTTTTT; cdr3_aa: CASKGTETNTGELFF
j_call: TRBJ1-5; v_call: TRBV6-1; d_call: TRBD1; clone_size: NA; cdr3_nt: TGTGCCAGCCTCCCCGGACAGGGTGATCAGCCCCAGCATTTT; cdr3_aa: CASLPGQGDQPQHF
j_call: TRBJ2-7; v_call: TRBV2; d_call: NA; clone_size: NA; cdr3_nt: TGTGCCAGCAGGAGTGAAGGGGTGGGCGAGCAGTACTTC; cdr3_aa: CASRSEGVGEQYF
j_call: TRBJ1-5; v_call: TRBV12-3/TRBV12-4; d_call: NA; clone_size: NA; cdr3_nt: TGTGCCAGCAGCCTCCGGGAGGGGGGACTATATAGCAATCAGCCCCAGCATTTT; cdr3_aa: CASSLREGGLYSNQPQHF
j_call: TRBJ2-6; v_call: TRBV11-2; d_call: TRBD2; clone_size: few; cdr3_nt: TGTGCCAGCAGCTTAGGACTAGCGGGGTCCGGGGCCAACGTCCTGACTTTC; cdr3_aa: CASSLGLAGSGANVLTF
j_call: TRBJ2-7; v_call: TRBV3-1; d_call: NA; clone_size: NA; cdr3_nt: TGTGCCAGCAGCCAAGACGTTAGTCAGCAGTACTTC; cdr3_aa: CASSQDVSQQYF
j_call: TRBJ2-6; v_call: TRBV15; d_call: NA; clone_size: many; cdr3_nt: TGTGCCACCAGCAGAGATCGACAGTACCAGGGCCGTGGGGCCAACGCCCTGACTTTC; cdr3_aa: CATSRDRQYQGRGANALTF
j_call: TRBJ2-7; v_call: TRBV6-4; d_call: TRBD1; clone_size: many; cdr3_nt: TGTGCCAGCCGAAATAACCGACTGGGACAGGGGGGCTACGAGCAGTACTTC; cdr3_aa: CASRNNRLGQGGYEQYF
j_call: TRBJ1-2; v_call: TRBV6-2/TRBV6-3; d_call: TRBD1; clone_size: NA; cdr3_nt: TGTGCCAGCAAAAAGACCGTAGGTGGGACAGGGGGCGACTATGGCTACACCTTC; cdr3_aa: CASKKTVGGTGGDYGYTF
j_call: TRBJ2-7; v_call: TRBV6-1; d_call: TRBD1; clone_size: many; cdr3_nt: TGTGCCAGCCTACGTACCGGGACAGGGGGTCACGAGCAGTACTTC; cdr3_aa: CASLRTGTGGHEQYF
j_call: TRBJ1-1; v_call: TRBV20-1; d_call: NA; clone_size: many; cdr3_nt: TGCAGTGCTAGACTTGGGGCGTTCATGAACACTGAAGCTTTCTTT; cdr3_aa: CSARLGAFMNTEAFF
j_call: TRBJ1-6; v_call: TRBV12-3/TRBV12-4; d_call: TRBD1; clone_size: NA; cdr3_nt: TGTGCCAGCACCCTATTAGGGACAGGGGCCTCACCCCTCCACTTT; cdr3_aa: CASTLLGTGASPLHF
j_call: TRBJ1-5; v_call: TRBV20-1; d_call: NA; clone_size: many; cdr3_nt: TGCAGTGCCCAACGGGGACTTCAGCCCCAGCATTTT; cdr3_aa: CSAQRGLQPQHF
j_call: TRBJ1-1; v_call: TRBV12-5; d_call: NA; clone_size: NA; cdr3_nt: TGTGCTAGTGGTACACTCTCTGGAGCTTTCTTT; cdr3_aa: CASGTLSGAFF
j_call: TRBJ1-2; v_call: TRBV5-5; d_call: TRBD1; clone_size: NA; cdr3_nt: TGTACCAGCAGCCCACAGTCAGGGGGATATGGCTACTCCTTC; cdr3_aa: CTSSPQSGGYGYSF
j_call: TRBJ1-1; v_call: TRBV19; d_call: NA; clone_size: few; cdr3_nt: TGTGCCAGTAAAGCAGGGGCGGAAGCTTTCTTT; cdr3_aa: CASKAGAEAFF
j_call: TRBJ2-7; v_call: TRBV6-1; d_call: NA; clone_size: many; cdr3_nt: TGTGCCAGCAGTGAACCGGACGCTGGAGGGAACGAGCAGTACTTC; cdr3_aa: CASSEPDAGGNEQYF
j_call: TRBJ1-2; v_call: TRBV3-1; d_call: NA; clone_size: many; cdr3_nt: TGTGCCAGCAGCCCGGGCAGAAGGCCTAGCGGCTACACCTTC; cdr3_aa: CASSPGRRPSGYTF
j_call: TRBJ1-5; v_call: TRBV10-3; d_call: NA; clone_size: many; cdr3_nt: TGTGCCATCAGTGAGTCAGAAGGCAGGGGCAGCCATTCTAGCAATCAGCCCCAGCATTTT; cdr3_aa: CAISESEGRGSHSSNQPQHF
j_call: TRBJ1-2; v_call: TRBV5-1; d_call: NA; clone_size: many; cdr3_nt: TGCGCCAGCATACGGGCCGAGGGGGAAGTGGATGGCTACACCTTC; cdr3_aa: CASIRAEGEVDGYTF
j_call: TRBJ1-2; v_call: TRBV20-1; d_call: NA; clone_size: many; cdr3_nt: TGCAGTGCTAGGGGGCAGGAGGCTAACTATGGCTACACCTTC; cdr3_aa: CSARGQEANYGYTF
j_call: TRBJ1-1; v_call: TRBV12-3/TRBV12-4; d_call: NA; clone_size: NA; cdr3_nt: TGTGCCAGCAGTTTATACAGGGAGGGGAACACTGAAGCTTTCTTT; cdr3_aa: CASSLYREGNTEAFF
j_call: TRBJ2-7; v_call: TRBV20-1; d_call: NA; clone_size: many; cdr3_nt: TGCAGTGCTAGAGAAAGCTCCTACGAGCAGTACTTC; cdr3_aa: CSARESSYEQYF
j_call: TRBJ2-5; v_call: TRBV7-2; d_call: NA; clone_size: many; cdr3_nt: TGTGCCAGCAGCGCCCCCCCCACCAGGGAGACCCAGTACTTC; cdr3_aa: CASSAPPTRETQYF
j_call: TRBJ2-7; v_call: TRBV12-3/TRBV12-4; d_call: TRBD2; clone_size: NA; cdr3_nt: TGTGCCAGCAGTTTTGTACCGGGACTAGTATACTACGAGCAGTACTTC; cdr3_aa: CASSFVPGLVYYEQYF
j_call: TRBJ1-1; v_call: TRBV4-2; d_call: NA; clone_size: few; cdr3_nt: TGTGCCAGCAGCAGGGGGGTGGCGAACACTGAAGCTTTCTTT; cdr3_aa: CASSRGVANTEAFF
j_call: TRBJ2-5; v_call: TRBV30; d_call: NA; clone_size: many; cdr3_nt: TGTGCCTGGACGACCATTGGGATGGGAGAGACCCAGTACTTC; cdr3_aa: CAWTTIGMGETQYF
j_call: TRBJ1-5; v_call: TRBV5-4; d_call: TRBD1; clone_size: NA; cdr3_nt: TGTGCCAGCAGCTGGGGACAGAATCAGCCCCAGCATTTT; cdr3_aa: CASSWGQNQPQHF
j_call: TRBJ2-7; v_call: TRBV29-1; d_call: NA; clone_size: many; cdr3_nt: TGCAGCGCCCAAGGTACCGAGACAGCCTACGAGCAGTACTTC; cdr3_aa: CSAQGTETAYEQYF
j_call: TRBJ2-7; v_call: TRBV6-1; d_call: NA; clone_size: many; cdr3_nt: TGTGCCAGCAGACCCGGGACCGCCCGGTCCCACGAGCAGTACTTC; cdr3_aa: CASRPGTARSHEQYF
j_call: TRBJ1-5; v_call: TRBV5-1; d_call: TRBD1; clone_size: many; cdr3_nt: TGCGCCAGCAGCGCAGGGGGGCAGGGAGTTAATCAGCCCCAGCATTTT; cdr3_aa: CASSAGGQGVNQPQHF
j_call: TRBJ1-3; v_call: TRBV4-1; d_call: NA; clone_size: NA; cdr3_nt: TGCGCCAGCAGCCAAGATCAGGGTGGAAACACCAGATATTTT; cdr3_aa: CASSQDQGGNTRYF
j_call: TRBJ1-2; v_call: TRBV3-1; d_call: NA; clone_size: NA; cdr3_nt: TGTGCCAGCAGCCATAAAAGGACAATGGGTGGCTACACCTTC; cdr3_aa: CASSHKRTMGGYTF
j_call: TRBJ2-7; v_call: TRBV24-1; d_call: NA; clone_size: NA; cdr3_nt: TGTGCCACCAGTGATTTGTTGGGGTACGAGCAGTACTTC; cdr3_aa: CATSDLLGYEQYF
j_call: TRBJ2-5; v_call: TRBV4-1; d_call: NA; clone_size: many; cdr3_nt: TGCGCCAGCAGCCAAGTCCTAACGCCCGGATGGGAGACCCAGTACTTC; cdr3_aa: CASSQVLTPGWETQYF
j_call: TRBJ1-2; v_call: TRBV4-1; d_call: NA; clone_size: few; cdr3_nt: TGCGCCAGCAGCCGTCCGCTTTCCCGGGACGGATTGAACTATGGCTACACCTTC; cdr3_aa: CASSRPLSRDGLNYGYTF
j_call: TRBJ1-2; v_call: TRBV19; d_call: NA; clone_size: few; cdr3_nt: TGTGCCAGTAGTGGGGACACTCCTTATGGCTACACCTTC; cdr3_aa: CASSGDTPYGYTF
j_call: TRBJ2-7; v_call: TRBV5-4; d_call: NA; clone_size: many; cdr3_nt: TGTGCCAGCAGCTTTAACGGCAGGGGACACTCCTACGAGCAGTACTTC; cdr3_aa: CASSFNGRGHSYEQYF